The 20 T cell receptor beta chains listed next were all sequenced from one sample in a study of CD8 T cells in Susac syndrome. An input of about 0.45 to 1 ug of RNA was subjected to reverse transcription using random hexamers. Each CDR3 protein gets one entry after TCRdb re-called the immunoSEQ multiplex PCR reads with MiXCR. The sample lists some 190,000 distinct CDR3 sequences; roughly 94% were seen once. Sequencing was done on a sample of CD4+ T cells from PBMCs. Every receptor here comes from a human donor in good health.

The chain combines TRBV20-1 with TRBJ1-2; D ambiguous. CDR3 length: 12 amino acids. V was pared by 7 bases and J by 4 bases, with 13 bases between. Germline V gives CDR1 DFQATT, CDR2 SNEGSKA (reference sequence). CDR3 amino acids: CSDRLGSYGYTF. As DNA, the CDR3 is TGCAGTGACAGACTGGGTAGCTATGGCTACACCTTC.

The V call is TRBV20-1, the J call TRBJ2-4; 8 nucleotides agree with TRBD2. Germline lookup yields CDR1 DFQATT and CDR2 SNEGSKA (reference sequence). CDR3 length: 13 residues. Trimming at V came to 8 bases and at J to 6 bases, leaving 9 bases not matched to a gene. This CDR3 reads CSWPGGPGNIQYF. As DNA, the CDR3 is TGCAGTTGGCCGGGAGGGCCGGGAAACATTCAGTACTTC.

The chain uses TRBV27 and TRBJ2-7; tentative D call: TRBD2 (6 bases). Per the germline V gene, CDR1 is MNHEY and CDR2 is SMNVEV (reference sequence). V was pared by 6 bases and J by 2 bases, with 17 bases between. The CDR3 consists of 15 residues. The CDR3 DNA follows: TGTGCCAGCAGCCCGAGGAGCGGGCTTGCCTACGAGCAGTACTTC. This translates into CASSPRSGLAYEQYF.

The genes are TRBV20-1 and TRBJ1-2, with TRBD1 identical over 10 bases. Per germline, CDR1 DFQATT and CDR2 SNEGSKA (reference sequence). The CDR3 is 15 residues long. J gave up 5 bases and V 6 bases, and 12 bases lay outside the gene matches. The CDR3 protein is CSAKRTGGKGYGYTF. CDR3 coding DNA: TGCAGTGCCAAAAGGACAGGGGGGAAGGGATATGGCTACACCTTC.

CDR3 DNA sequence: TGTGCCAGCAGCGAGAGTTCGGCGAACTATGGCTACACCTTC. It translates to CASSESSANYGYTF. The J gene is TRBJ1-2, the V gene TRBV9; D uncertain. Deletions cut 3 bases from V and 2 bases from J, with 11 bases between. The CDR3 spans 14 residues. CDR1 and CDR2 (germline): SGDLS, YYNGEE. Full variable domain (rest looked up from reference TRBV9 and TRBJ1-2): DSGVTQTPKHLITATGQRVTLRCSPRSGDLSVYWYQQSLDQGLQFLIQYYNGEERAKGNILERFSAQQFPDLHSELNLSSLELGDSALYFCASSESSANYGYTFGSGTRLTVV.

The chain is built from TRBV5-1 and TRBJ2-6; a possible D gene is TRBD2 (6 bases). Trimming shortened V by 7 bases and J by 0 bases, and 8 bases separated the two germline ends. This CDR3 region has 14 residues. From germline, CDR1 is SGHRS and CDR2 YFSETQ. The CDR3 DNA reads TGCGCCAGCGGAGGGTCCTCTGGGGCCAACGTCCTGACTTTC. It specifies CASGGSSGANVLTF.

The chain employs TRBV20-1 and TRBJ1-5; the D gene is possibly TRBD1 (6 bases). The germline V gene has CDR1 DFQATT and CDR2 SNEGSKA (reference sequence). The CDR3 covers 15 residues. V was trimmed by 6 bases and J by 0 bases, leaving 15 bases between them. The DNA of the CDR3 is TGCAGTGCAAAGCCTTGGACAGTTAGCAATCAGCCCCAGCATTTT. Translated, it gives CSAKPWTVSNQPQHF.

This clonotype came up once. This chain joins TRBV6-5 and TRBJ2-7, with TRBD2 identical over 7 bases. V shed 0 bases, J shed 2 bases, and the junction held 4 bases outside the gene matches. This CDR3 region has 15 residues. Germline CDR1 and CDR2: MNHEY and SVGAGI. For the CDR3, the DNA is TGTGCCAGCAGTTACTCGTATGGGAGGGCCTACGAGCAGTACTTC. Translated: CASSYSYGRAYEQYF.

V usage is TRBV29-1 and J usage is TRBJ2-1, with D maybe TRBD2 (6 bases). This CDR3 contains 11 residues. V lost 4 bases, J lost 13 bases, and 14 bases lay in between. The V gene's germline CDR1 is SQVTM and CDR2 ANQGSEA. CDR3 DNA sequence: TGCAGCGTTGTGGGGAGGAGGGAACAGTTCTTC. It codes for CSVVGRREQFF.

The V and J genes are TRBV3-1 and TRBJ1-2; D ambiguous. Trimming shortened V by 1 base and J by 7 bases, and 10 bases separated the two germline ends. Germline V gene data show CDR1 as LGHDT and CDR2 as YNNKEL (reference sequence). CDR3 length equals 13 residues. The CDR3 loop is CASSQGKKGGYTF. The CDR3 nucleotides are TGTGCCAGCAGCCAAGGGAAAAAGGGTGGCTACACCTTC.

The chain links TRBV3-1 to TRBJ1-4; TRBD1 is a possible D gene (6 bases). Looked up from germline, CDR1 is LGHDT and CDR2 is YNNKEL (reference sequence). The CDR3 length is 14 residues. V gave up 4 bases and J gave up 8 bases, with 14 bases separating them. CDR3: CASSLRGEIEKLFF. In nucleotides, the CDR3 is TGTGCCAGCAGCCTCAGGGGAGAGATCGAAAAACTGTTTTTT.

The rearrangement links TRBV28 to TRBJ2-1; 8 nucleotides agree with TRBD2. The CDR3 is 14 residues long. From germline, CDR1 is MDHEN and CDR2 SYDVKM. Unmatched junction bases numbered 7, after V lost 6 bases and J lost 6 bases. CDR3 nucleotide sequence: TGTGCCAGCAGGCCCGGGGGGGCCATCAATGAGCAGTTCTTC. Its translation: CASRPGGAINEQFF.

This chain uses TRBV9 with TRBJ2-3; 7 bases fit TRBD1. Per the germline V gene, CDR1 is SGDLS and CDR2 is YYNGEE. The J segment lost 1 base and the V segment lost 3 bases, leaving 8 bases of the junction unmatched. CDR3 length: 16 amino acids. CDR3 sequence: CASSARGTGGTDTQYF. The CDR3 nucleotides are TGTGCCAGCAGCGCCAGAGGAACAGGGGGCACAGATACGCAGTATTTT.

The chain carries TRBV28 and TRBJ2-7; 7 bases line up with TRBD2. Germline V gene sequence: CDR1 MDHEN, CDR2 SYDVKM. V dropped 4 bases and J dropped 4; count of bases not matched to a gene: 19. The CDR3 has 18 residues. CDR3: CASSSSDPAGVNLYEQYF. In nucleotides, the CDR3 is TGTGCCAGCAGTTCGTCCGACCCTGCGGGAGTTAATTTATACGAGCAGTACTTC.

Only one count was recorded for this clonotype. J is TRBJ2-7 and V is TRBV20-1; D is undetermined. CDR1 is DFQATT, CDR2 SNEGSKA, per germline (reference sequence). Trimming cost V 0 bases and J 4 bases, with 10 bases left between them. This CDR3 spans 13 amino acids. The CDR3 DNA reads as TGCAGTGCTAGAGATAGGTCGGTTTACGAGCAGTACTTC. This encodes CSARDRSVYEQYF.

The chain uses TRBV27 and TRBJ2-4; D is uncertain. V lost 3 bases and J lost 5, with 2 bases in between. The CDR3 has 11 residues. Germline lookup yields CDR1 MNHEY and CDR2 SMNVEV (reference sequence). CDR3 DNA sequence: TGTGCCAGCAGTTTCCAAAACATTCAGTACTTC. Its translation is CASSFQNIQYF.

DNA for the CDR3: TGCAGCGTTGCACGGGAGAGGGGGCTCGAGCAGTACTTC. This encodes CSVARERGLEQYF. This chain links TRBV29-1 with TRBJ2-7; a possible D gene is TRBD1 (7 bases). This CDR3 region has 13 residues. Trimming left V 4 bases short and J 6 bases short, with 16 bases between. Germline V gene data show CDR1 as SQVTM and CDR2 as ANQGSEA.

The chain recombines TRBV4-3 with TRBJ2-5; D is unresolved. Trimming took off 4 bases at V and 6 bases at J, with 21 bases between the two ends. Germline V gives CDR1 LGHNA, CDR2 YSLEER. There are 16 residues in the CDR3. CDR3 sequence reads: CASSRSVKKGQKTQYF. The CDR3 region has the DNA TGCGCCAGCAGCCGGTCCGTCAAGAAGGGTCAAAAGACCCAGTACTTC.

The chain carries TRBV28 and TRBJ1-1; D not resolved. This CDR3 region has 14 residues. Germline CDR1 reads MDHEN; CDR2 reads SYDVKM. V shed 6 bases and J shed 3 bases, with 14 bases lying between them. In DNA, the CDR3 is TGTGCCAGCAGATCCTCGGGCCTTGACACTGAAGCTTTCTTT. The encoded protein is CASRSSGLDTEAFF. The variable domain in full, completed from reference TRBV28 and TRBJ1-1, reads DVKVTQSSRYLVKRTGEKVFLECVQDMDHENMFWYRQDPGLGLRLIYFSYDVKMKEKGDIPEGYSVSREKKERFSLILESASTNQTSMYLCASRSSGLDTEAFFGQGTRLTVV.

This sequence joins TRBV3-1 and TRBJ1-1; unclear D gene. V lost 1 base and J 11 bases, leaving 8 bases between the germline ends. The CDR3 runs to 11 residues. The germline CDR1 and CDR2 sequences are LGHDT and YNNKEL (reference sequence). CDR3 sequence reads: CASSQVGWAFF. The CDR3 nucleotides read TGTGCCAGCAGCCAAGTTGGCTGGGCTTTCTTT.